There are a few counts of the clone carrying this T cell receptor (beta chain). Its antigen is unidentified. V lost 4 bases, J lost 3 bases, and 10 bases lay in between. CDR3 length: 12 residues. Germline V gene data show CDR1 as SQVTM and CDR2 as ANQGSEA. These data come from a study of blood T cells in healthy people across ages. Study outcomes and limitations: Observed TCR beta diversity per million T cells went down as age went up. This fall followed a roughly linear course with age. Donor CMV infection status was unknown, possibly confounding age-related changes in expanded clonotypes.

The authors ran a second PCR of about 7 to 11 cycles using a sample-barcoded 5' primer and a J-beta primer mix. The template-switch adaptor was a 5' adaptor with 12 random nucleotides. It tagged each cDNA molecule. TCRdb reprocessed the 5' RACE reads via MiXCR and lists one record per CDR3 protein. The data show around 1,900,000 distinct CDR3 sequences, about two fifths seen once. Healthy Caucasian individuals from Russia aged roughly 6 to 100 were enrolled as donors. The sequencing sample was made of blood. This clonotype originated in a human donor in good health. This chain links TRBV29-1 with TRBJ2-7; tentative D call: TRBD2 (5 bases). CDR3 region: CSVGRGGYEQYF. The CDR3 DNA follows: TGCAGCGTTGGCCGGGGTGGCTACGAGCAGTACTTC.